Below, 5 T cell receptor beta chains from the same sample are listed, as sequenced in a study of T-cell reconstitution after alpha-beta-depleted transplantation in children. The library targeted TCRbeta and was prepared with unique molecular identifiers. TCRdb re-called the PCR reads with MiXCR, one entry per CDR3 protein. This sample has 450,000 to 550,000 distinct CDR3 sequences; approximately 10% occur once, and the top ten carry 12% to 15%. The specimen comprised PBMCs, mostly from graft donor cells, sampled 180 days after TCRalphabeta/CD19-depleted stem cell transplant. The receptors derive from a female patient aged 2 to 10 who had a stem cell transplant for aplastic anemia, so the T cells may come from the graft donor.

This clonotype appeared many times. The V and J genes are TRBV20-1 and TRBJ2-5, with TRBD2 matching 11 bases. Germline CDR1 is DFQATT and CDR2 is SNEGSKA (reference sequence). This CDR3 is 15 amino acids long. Trimming cost V 6 bases and J 5 bases; bases outside gene matches: 11. The CDR3 sequence is CSAAGLAGGGETQYF. CDR3 DNA sequence: TGCAGTGCCGCTGGGCTAGCGGGAGGAGGGGAGACCCAGTACTTC.

This clonotype showed up many times. The chain uses TRBV6-2 or TRBV6-3 and TRBJ2-5; D call uncertain. The CDR3 consists of 15 residues. V was cut by 2 bases and J by 1 base, with 11 bases left in between. CDR1 is MNHEY, CDR2 SVGEGT, per germline. As DNA, the CDR3 is TGTGCCAGCAGTTACCACGGATTAGTCCAAGAGACCCAGTACTTC. It codes for CASSYHGLVQETQYF.

J is TRBJ2-4 and V is TRBV7-9; unclear D gene. CDR3 length equals 13 residues. Germline V gene sequence: CDR1 SEHNR, CDR2 FQNEAQ (reference sequence). With 4 bases removed from V and 8 bases from J, the gap between germline ends came to 12 bases. For the CDR3, the DNA is TGTGCCAGCAGCTCCGTGGGGATAGACATTCAGTACTTC. Its translation: CASSSVGIDIQYF.

There are many counts of this clonotype. V usage is TRBV6-1 and J usage is TRBJ2-7, with D hard to call. Per the germline V gene, CDR1 is MNHNS and CDR2 is SASEGT. Trimming took off 6 bases at V and 1 base at J, with 19 bases between the two ends. CDR3 length: 16 residues. This chain's CDR3 is CASSSKVRAGSYEQYF. The CDR3 DNA reads TGTGCCAGCAGCTCTAAGGTCCGGGCCGGGTCCTACGAGCAGTACTTC.

The J gene is TRBJ2-3, the V gene TRBV15; possible D gene TRBD2, 5 bases. Germline CDR1 reads LNHNV; CDR2 reads YYDKDF (reference sequence). The germline V and J ends were trimmed by 0 bases and 8 bases, with 15 bases remaining between them. The length of the CDR3 is 15 residues. CDR3 DNA sequence: TGTGCCACCAGCAGAGATCAATCTTATGCGGGTACGCAGTATTTT. Translation: CATSRDQSYAGTQYF.